This T cell receptor (beta chain) was documented in a study of blood T cell repertoires in COVID-19. Whole-study context: Samples of COVID-19 (acute and convalescent) were obtained from the United States, Italy and Spain. Sample material is recorded as cDNA or gDNA derived from T cells, B-cell-depleted T cells, or PBMCs.

Methods used by the authors: It was from reference gene primer amplification that nucleated cell counts were estimated. Sequencing was performed with immunoSEQ multiplex PCR; in TCRdb, only in-frame clones are kept and a portion is missing. V, J and clone size were drawn from that table, and D and trimming were deduced from the DNA. Among tens of thousands of clones listed, roughly 72% were seen once. The germline V gene encodes CDR1 LGHNA and CDR2 YNFKEQ. Trimming took 7 bases from V and 11 from J; bases not matched to a gene: 11. The CDR3 is made up of 13 amino acids. Followed longitudinally, the Seattle patients had been enrolled during active infection.

The chain is built from TRBV4-2 and TRBJ1-5; 7 positions agree with TRBD1. Sequenced: peripheral blood. This TCR was recovered from a woman aged 70-85 years with COVID-19, enrolled during active disease. In DNA, the CDR3 is TGTGCCAGCACCAGGGACAGTCAAAAGTCCCAGCATTTT. Translated, it gives CASTRDSQKSQHF.